The 25 T cell receptor beta chains reported below all come from one sample, sequenced in a study of T cell responses to AZD1222 COVID-19 vaccine. TCRdb keeps only in-frame clones here, not all; method: immunoSEQ multiplex PCR. The table has roughly 190,000 clones, 91% seen once. Sequences were derived from peripheral blood, sampled 28 days after the second AZD1222 dose. The receptors here all came from an adult who received the AZD1222 COVID-19 vaccine.

V usage is TRBV28 and J usage is TRBJ1-5; D unclear. The CDR3 loop spans 11 amino acids. The V end was cut by 8 bases, the J end by 3 bases, with 5 bases between. Germline V gene lookup returns CDR1 MDHEN and CDR2 SYDVKM. CDR3 sequence (DNA): TGTGCCAGCCAGCCCAATCAGCCCCAGCATTTT. Protein: CASQPNQPQHF. The whole variable domain, filled in from reference TRBV28 and TRBJ1-5, reads DVKVTQSSRYLVKRTGEKVFLECVQDMDHENMFWYRQDPGLGLRLIYFSYDVKMKEKGDIPEGYSVSREKKERFSLILESASTNQTSMYLCASQPNQPQHFGDGTRLSIL.

J is TRBJ1-5 and V is TRBV19; TRBD1 aligns across 7 bases. Germline V gene data show CDR1 as LNHDA and CDR2 as SQIVND (reference sequence). The V and J ends lost 9 bases and 7 bases, in that order; junction bases with no gene match: 9. The CDR3 contains 13 residues. CDR3 nucleotide sequence: TGTGCCAGCAGTGGGTCAGGGGGGCAGCCCCAGCATTTT. It specifies CASSGSGGQPQHF.

V usage is TRBV28 and J usage is TRBJ1-1; D ambiguous. V gave up 2 bases and J gave up 5 bases, with 3 bases separating them. In germline, CDR1 is MDHEN, CDR2 SYDVKM. The CDR3 is 11 amino acids. This CDR3 is CASSLLTEAFF. The CDR3 coding sequence is TGTGCCAGCAGTTTACTTACTGAAGCTTTCTTT.

This clone was counted only a few times. The V call is TRBV4-1, the J call TRBJ2-2; D perhaps matches TRBD2 (6 bases). This CDR3 contains 17 residues. The germline V gene encodes CDR1 MGHRA and CDR2 YSYEKL. Trimming took 4 bases from V and 0 from J, leaving 15 bases between them. The CDR3: CASSLPEGRTNTGELFF. The CDR3 DNA follows: TGCGCCAGCAGCCTCCCGGAGGGGCGGACGAACACCGGGGAGCTGTTTTTT.

The chain employs TRBV11-3 and TRBJ2-1; D is undetermined. V lost 0 bases, J lost 6 bases, and 0 bases lay in between. CDR1 and CDR2 from the germline V gene are SGHNT and YENEEA. The CDR3 contains 11 residues. The CDR3 is CASSLDNEQFF. The DNA of the CDR3 is TGTGCCAGCAGCTTAGACAATGAGCAGTTCTTC. Combining the CDR3 with reference TRBV11-3 and TRBJ2-1 gives the whole variable domain EAGVVQSPRYKIIEKKQPVAFWCNPISGHNTLYWYLQNLGQGPELLIRYENEEAVDDSQLPKDRFSAERLKGVDSTLKIQPAELGDSAVYLCASSLDNEQFFGPGTRLTVL.

The chain carries TRBV30 and TRBJ2-7; D may be TRBD1 or TRBD2 (5 bases each). In germline, CDR1 is GTSNPN, CDR2 SVGIG (reference sequence). This CDR3 has 16 residues. Trimming left V 3 bases short and J 6 bases short, with 24 bases between. CDR3 coding DNA: TGTGCCTGGAGCGAAGGGACCGGACTCCCCGCCCTCGAGCAGTACTTC. Translation gives CAWSEGTGLPALEQYF.

V and J are TRBV11-2 and TRBJ1-1, with TRBD1 matching 8 bases. This CDR3 is 17 amino acids long. Germline V CDR1 and CDR2: SGHAT, FQNNGV. Trimming at V came to 1 base and at J to 1 base, leaving 8 bases not matched to a gene. This chain's CDR3 is CASSLGQMGQENTEAFF. In nucleotides, the CDR3 is TGTGCCAGCAGCTTAGGCCAGATGGGACAGGAGAACACTGAAGCTTTCTTT.

The J gene is TRBJ2-7, the V gene TRBV5-1; no clear D gene. V was shortened by 4 bases and J by 0 bases, with 14 bases between the two germline ends. Germline CDR1 reads SGHRS; CDR2 reads YFSETQ. The CDR3 loop spans 15 amino acids. Here the CDR3 reads CASSPDTESSYEQYF. CDR3 bases: TGCGCCAGCAGCCCTGACACCGAGAGCTCCTACGAGCAGTACTTC.

The V call is TRBV5-1, the J call TRBJ2-4; 7 nucleotides align to TRBD1. The CDR3 is 15 residues long. V trimming: 1 base; J trimming: 4 bases; junction bases outside the gene matches: 5. Germline V gives CDR1 SGHRS, CDR2 YFSETQ. CDR3 region: CASSLYEGQKNIQYF. CDR3 DNA sequence: TGCGCCAGCAGCTTGTATGAGGGACAGAAAAACATTCAGTACTTC.

The chain is built from TRBV7-2 and TRBJ1-4; 7 nucleotides agree with TRBD1. V dropped 4 bases and J dropped 2; count of bases not matched to a gene: 7. This CDR3 has 16 residues. Germline V gene lookup returns CDR1 SGHTA and CDR2 FQGNSA. CDR3 in DNA: TGTGCCAGCAGCTCCTGGGCGGACAGGACTAATGAAAAACTGTTTTTT. This encodes CASSSWADRTNEKLFF.

The chain uses TRBV5-5 and TRBJ2-1; no reliable D call. Looked up from germline, CDR1 is SGHKS and CDR2 is YYEKEE (reference sequence). Trimming took off 1 base at V and 8 bases at J, with 10 bases between the two ends. The length of the CDR3 is 13 residues. CDR3 protein: CASSLYVGYEQFF. In DNA, the CDR3 is TGTGCCAGCAGCTTGTATGTAGGCTATGAGCAGTTCTTC. The entire variable domain, with the rest obtained from reference TRBV5-5 and TRBJ2-1, is as follows: DAGVTQSPTHLIKTRGQQVTLRCSPISGHKSVSWYQQVLGQGPQFIFQYYEKEERGRGNFPDRFSARQFPNYSSELNVNALLLGDSALYLCASSLYVGYEQFFGPGTRLTVL.

The CDR3 sequence is CASSRRTAFLWADTQYF. The CDR3 DNA reads TGTGCCAGCAGCCGCCGGACAGCGTTTCTTTGGGCAGATACGCAGTATTTT. The gene calls are TRBV3-1 (or the pseudogene TRBV3-2) and TRBJ2-3; the D gene is possibly TRBD1 (6 bases). CDR1 and CDR2 (germline): LGHDT, YNNKEL (reference sequence). This CDR3 region has 17 residues. The germline V and J ends were trimmed by 4 bases and 4 bases, with 21 bases remaining between them.

The chain employs TRBV28 and TRBJ1-1, with 9 bases identical to TRBD1. The CDR3 has 13 residues. The germline V gene has CDR1 MDHEN and CDR2 SYDVKM. Trimming at V came to 5 bases and at J to 10 bases, leaving 8 bases not matched to a gene. The CDR3 loop is CASSPFRQGGAFF. CDR3 in DNA: TGTGCCAGCAGTCCCTTCAGACAGGGGGGAGCTTTCTTT.

In this sample, this clone turned up once. The rearrangement uses TRBV7-9 and TRBJ2-3; 12 positions match TRBD2. After removal of 4 bases from V and 4 bases from J, the junction contained 3 bases not matched to a gene. The germline V gene encodes CDR1 SEHNR and CDR2 FQNEAQ (reference sequence). This CDR3 has 15 residues. In nucleotides, the CDR3 is TGTGCCAGCAGCTCCGCTAGCGGGGGGGCAGATACGCAGTATTTT. Its protein product is CASSSASGGADTQYF.

This clone is a singleton in its sample. The chain combines TRBV5-1 with TRBJ1-1; D gene unclear. CDR1 is SGHRS and CDR2 is YFSETQ in the germline V gene. The CDR3 is made up of 12 amino acids. V lost 3 bases to trimming and J lost 5 bases, with 8 bases between them. The DNA for the CDR3 is TGCGCCAGCAGCTCCGGGGATACTGAAGCTTTCTTT. This codes for CASSSGDTEAFF.

This CDR3 is CASSQDRRHTNTEAFF. The CDR3 DNA reads TGTGCCAGCAGCCAAGATCGAAGGCACACGAACACTGAAGCTTTCTTT. This chain connects TRBV3-1 (or the pseudogene TRBV3-2) to TRBJ1-1; no definite D call. CDR3 length: 16 residues. Trimming removed 0 bases from V and 1 base from J, with 12 bases in between. In germline, CDR1 is LGHDT, CDR2 YNNKEL (reference sequence).

The gene calls are TRBV27 and TRBJ1-6; 7 bases map to TRBD1. Unmatched junction bases numbered 5, after V lost 2 bases and J lost 10 bases. The germline gives CDR1 MNHEY, CDR2 SMNVEV (reference sequence). The CDR3 is 14 residues long. This CDR3 is CASSLNRGASPLHF. DNA for the CDR3: TGTGCCAGCAGTTTAAACAGGGGAGCCTCACCCCTCCACTTT.

The chain combines TRBV7-2 with TRBJ1-4; D is perhaps TRBD1 (5 bases). The CDR3 totals 17 residues. V was shortened by 3 bases and J by 4 bases, with 18 bases between the two germline ends. The germline CDR1 and CDR2 sequences are SGHTA and FQGNSA. The CDR3 sequence: CASSLMRDLSGNEKLFF. The CDR3 DNA reads as TGTGCCAGCAGCTTGATGCGGGACCTATCGGGTAATGAAAAACTGTTTTTT.

The gene calls are TRBV10-3 and TRBJ1-5, with unresolved D. The CDR3 sequence is 13 residues long. The V gene lost 4 bases and the J gene lost 4 bases, with 8 bases spanning the gap. Germline V lookup: CDR1 ENHRY, CDR2 SYGVKD. CDR3 residues: CAISGLENQPQHF. The CDR3 DNA follows: TGTGCCATCAGTGGGTTGGAGAATCAGCCCCAGCATTTT.

The chain uses TRBV6-2 or TRBV6-3 and TRBJ2-1; a possible D gene is TRBD1 (5 bases). The CDR3 consists of 14 residues. The ends were cut back, 3 bases at V and 6 bases at J, with 12 bases in the middle. The germline V gene encodes CDR1 MNHEY and CDR2 SVGEGT. The CDR3 DNA reads TGTGCCAGCAGTTATCGGCAAGGGGCCAATGAGCAGTTCTTC. Residues: CASSYRQGANEQFF.

The V gene is TRBV4-1, the J gene TRBJ2-7; D not resolved. The CDR3 spans 15 residues. With 4 bases removed from V and 2 bases from J, the gap between germline ends came to 15 bases. The germline V gene encodes CDR1 MGHRA and CDR2 YSYEKL. Here the CDR3 DNA reads TGCGCCAGCAGCCCTACACTGCCAGAGGCCTACGAGCAGTACTTC. This translates into CASSPTLPEAYEQYF.

The genes are TRBV9 and TRBJ2-6, with unresolved D. Looked up from germline, CDR1 is SGDLS and CDR2 is YYNGEE. This CDR3 region has 16 residues. V lost 1 base and J 0 bases, leaving 8 bases between the germline ends. CDR3 sequence reads: CASSVLRPSGANVLTF. In nucleotides, the CDR3 is TGTGCCAGCAGCGTACTCCGACCCTCTGGGGCCAACGTCCTGACTTTC.

The V and J genes are TRBV27 and TRBJ1-1; D is undetermined. Germline loops: CDR1 MNHEY, CDR2 SMNVEV (reference sequence). The V gene lost 3 bases and the J gene lost 0 bases, with 11 bases spanning the gap. The CDR3 covers 15 residues. Here the CDR3 reads CASSLVSGMNTEAFF. The CDR3 DNA reads TGTGCCAGCAGTTTGGTGTCGGGGATGAACACTGAAGCTTTCTTT.

The chain carries TRBV5-6 and TRBJ2-3; the D is unclear. The V end lost 4 bases, the J end lost 4 bases, and 10 bases lay between the germline ends. Germline values: CDR1 SGHDT, CDR2 YYEEEE. The CDR3 extends over 13 amino acids. In DNA, the CDR3 is TGTGCCAGCAGCCCAGGATGGGCAGATACGCAGTATTTT. Encoded protein: CASSPGWADTQYF.

V gene TRBV7-2 combines with J gene TRBJ1-6; 8 bases align to TRBD1. Germline values: CDR1 SGHTA, CDR2 FQGNSA. The CDR3 runs 15 residues. V gave up 4 bases and J gave up 5 bases; unmatched junction bases: 4. The CDR3: CASSSGQGNNSPLHF. CDR3 nucleotides: TGTGCCAGCAGCTCCGGACAGGGAAATAATTCACCCCTCCACTTT.